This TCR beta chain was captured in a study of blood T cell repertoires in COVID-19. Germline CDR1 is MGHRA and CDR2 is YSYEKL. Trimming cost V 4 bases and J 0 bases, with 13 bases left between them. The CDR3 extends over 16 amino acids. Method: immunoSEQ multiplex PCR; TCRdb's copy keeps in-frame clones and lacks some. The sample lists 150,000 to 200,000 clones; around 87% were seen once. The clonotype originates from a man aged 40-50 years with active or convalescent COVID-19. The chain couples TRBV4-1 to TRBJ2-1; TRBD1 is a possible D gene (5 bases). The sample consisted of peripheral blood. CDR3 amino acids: CASSPQGRSSYNEQFF. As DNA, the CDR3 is TGCGCCAGCAGCCCCCAGGGCAGAAGCTCCTACAATGAGCAGTTCTTC.